The 21 T cell receptor beta chains reported below all come from one sample, sequenced in a study of patients and donors after allogeneic stem cell transplantation (dated by TCRdb to 2020 to 2022). Library construction relied on RT-PCR. The data were produced on a NextSeq 550. TCRdb itself trimmed the public reads at Q25 with fastp, ran MiXCR and retained productive beta chains. Every CDR3 protein is listed once, alongside the most common genes and DNA of its rows. The sample table lists more than 850,000 distinct CDR3 sequences, more than 15% of them with a count of one. The ten largest clones capture 6% of the sample. The sequencing sample was made of blood, either unsorted or a sorted T cell fraction (not recorded which). All receptors derive from a human donor who was either an allogeneic HSCT recipient or a stem cell or donor lymphocyte infusion donor (not recorded which). It is not recorded whose cells these are; they may come from a transplant donor.

The V call is TRBV25-1, the J call TRBJ2-7; TRBD1 agrees at 8 bases. This CDR3 is 14 amino acids long. Germline CDR1 and CDR2: MGHDK and SYGVNS. Trimming at V came to 6 bases and at J to 2 bases, leaving 6 bases not matched to a gene. This CDR3 is CASRRTGLTYEQYF. CDR3 in DNA: TGTGCCAGCAGGCGGACAGGGTTAACCTACGAGCAGTACTTC.

This clonotype was counted at least ten times. The chain uses TRBV27 and TRBJ2-7; D not resolved. Germline loops: CDR1 MNHEY, CDR2 SMNVEV (reference sequence). This CDR3 is 14 amino acids long. The ends were cut back, 5 bases at V and 2 bases at J, with 13 bases in the middle. Here the CDR3 reads CASSPIKNTYEQYF. DNA of the CDR3: TGTGCCAGCAGTCCGATCAAGAACACCTACGAGCAGTACTTC.

In its sample, this clonotype was seen a few times. The chain carries TRBV12-3 or TRBV12-4 and TRBJ1-4; possible D gene TRBD1, 6 bases. CDR3 length: 16 amino acids. V was pared by 2 bases and J by 7 bases, with 17 bases between. CDR3: CASSLYTGGLGEKLFF. The CDR3 DNA sequence: TGTGCCAGCAGTTTATACACCGGGGGCCTAGGTGAAAAACTGTTTTTT.

This clonotype was detected many times. The chain combines TRBV12-3 or TRBV12-4 with TRBJ1-2; TRBD1 might be the D (6 bases). The CDR3 has 13 residues. V lost 2 bases and J 6 bases, leaving 10 bases between the germline ends. CDR3 DNA sequence: TGTGCCAGCAGTTTAATAGGGGGGAATGGCTACACCTTC. Amino acid sequence: CASSLIGGNGYTF.

This chain links TRBV27 with TRBJ2-7, with 9 bases lining up with TRBD2. V shed 3 bases, J shed 2 bases, and the junction held 2 bases outside the gene matches. The CDR3 is made up of 14 amino acids. Germline V gene lookup returns CDR1 MNHEY and CDR2 SMNVEV (reference sequence). The CDR3 sequence is CASSFRGRAYEQYF. The CDR3, as DNA: TGTGCCAGCAGTTTTCGCGGGAGGGCCTACGAGCAGTACTTC.

The chain joins TRBV30 to TRBJ2-6; TRBD1 matches at 7 bases. Germline loops: CDR1 GTSNPN, CDR2 SVGIG (reference sequence). This CDR3 comprises 16 residues. J was trimmed by 0 bases and V by 6 bases; bases with no gene match: 8. The CDR3 here is CACSGTAHSGANVLTF. CDR3 DNA: TGTGCCTGCTCGGGGACAGCACACTCTGGGGCCAACGTCCTGACTTTC.

The chain recombines TRBV12-3 or TRBV12-4 with TRBJ2-7, with D perhaps TRBD1 (6 bases). The V and J ends lost 3 bases and 3 bases respectively, with 12 bases between them. This CDR3 has 14 amino acids. The CDR3 is CASSLNREIYEQYF. The DNA of the CDR3 is TGTGCCAGCAGTTTGAACAGGGAAATCTACGAGCAGTACTTC.

This clonotype was seen a few times. The chain employs TRBV7-2 and TRBJ2-3; D may be TRBD2 (6 bases). Germline CDR1 and CDR2: SGHTA and FQGNSA. V was pared by 2 bases and J by 3 bases, with 15 bases between. This CDR3 region has 16 residues. The CDR3 reads CASSLSVAVSTDTQYF. Here the CDR3 DNA reads TGTGCCAGCAGCTTATCGGTAGCGGTTAGTACAGATACGCAGTATTTT.

This clonotype has at least ten counts. The V gene is TRBV29-1, the J gene TRBJ2-5, with TRBD1 identical over 7 bases. Germline lookup yields CDR1 SQVTM and CDR2 ANQGSEA. The CDR3 has 13 residues. V lost 3 bases, J lost 5 bases, and 6 bases stayed unmatched. CDR3 residues: CSVEPGTVETQYF. CDR3 in DNA: TGCAGCGTTGAGCCGGGGACAGTGGAGACCCAGTACTTC.

This clonotype was counted a few times. This chain links TRBV10-3 with TRBJ2-7, with 7 nucleotides matching TRBD1. The germline V gene encodes CDR1 ENHRY and CDR2 SYGVKD. This CDR3 contains 14 residues. The junction had 7 bases not matched to a gene; V was cut back by 6 bases and J by 2 bases. The CDR3 region is CAIRAGTATYEQYF. Written as DNA, the CDR3 is TGTGCCATCAGAGCCGGGACAGCAACCTACGAGCAGTACTTC.

This clonotype was observed many times. J is TRBJ1-5 and V is TRBV12-3 or TRBV12-4; 11 positions match TRBD1. With V trimmed by 5 bases and J by 5 bases, 11 bases remained unmatched. CDR3 length: 17 residues. In DNA form, the CDR3 reads TGTGCCAGCAGTCCAACCGCCTGGGACAGGGGGGATCAGCCCCAGCATTTT. Amino acids: CASSPTAWDRGDQPQHF.

V is TRBV12-3 or TRBV12-4 and J is TRBJ1-6; TRBD1 matches at 7 bases. Losses at the gene ends were 2 bases for V and 7 bases for J; bases not matched to a gene: 11. The CDR3 runs 17 residues. CDR3 amino acids: CASSLRGGGGQNSPLHF. CDR3 in DNA: TGTGCCAGCAGTTTAAGGGGCGGAGGGGGACAGAATTCACCCCTCCACTTT.

This clonotype was picked up many times. The genes are TRBV29-1 and TRBJ2-7, with 10 positions matching TRBD1. Germline V gives CDR1 SQVTM, CDR2 ANQGSEA. J was trimmed by 1 base and V by 7 bases; bases with no gene match: 4. CDR3 size: 13 residues. CDR3 DNA sequence: TGCAGCGGTGGACAGGGGGAGTCCTACGAGCAGTACTTC. It yields the protein CSGGQGESYEQYF.

This clonotype was observed a handful of times. CDR3 loop: CSASSGRASETQYF. The CDR3 DNA sequence: TGCAGTGCTAGTAGCGGGAGGGCCTCAGAGACCCAGTACTTC. The V call is TRBV20-1, the J call TRBJ2-5; 11 bases match TRBD2. CDR3 size: 14 residues. CDR1 DFQATT and CDR2 SNEGSKA come from the germline V gene (reference sequence). The V segment lost 3 bases and the J segment 4 bases; nucleotides outside the gene matches: 4.

This clonotype appeared a few times. V is TRBV6-1 and J is TRBJ1-1, with a weak D call TRBD1 (5 bases). V was cut by 7 bases and J by 6 bases, with 12 bases left in between. Germline CDR1 MNHNS, CDR2 SASEGT. The CDR3 covers 12 residues. CDR3 nucleotide sequence: TGTGCCAGCATATCCAGGGTACCTGAAGCTTTCTTT. Its translation is CASISRVPEAFF.

The chain employs TRBV6-2 or TRBV6-3 and TRBJ2-3; a weak D match, TRBD1 (6 bases). The germline CDR1 and CDR2 sequences are MNHEY and SVGEGT. CDR3 length: 15 amino acids. V gave up 6 bases and J gave up 5 bases, with 18 bases separating them. The CDR3 loop is CASSPYRVKGDTQYF. Here the CDR3 DNA reads TGTGCCAGCAGCCCCTACAGGGTGAAAGGAGATACGCAGTATTTT.

Ten or more counts support this clonotype. The rearrangement links TRBV12-3 or TRBV12-4 to TRBJ2-7, with a weak D call TRBD2 (6 bases). This CDR3 is 12 amino acids long. Trimming removed 3 bases at V and 5 bases at J, with 8 bases between. CDR3 amino acids: CASSFTSNEQYF. As DNA, the CDR3 is TGTGCCAGCAGTTTTACTAGCAACGAGCAGTACTTC.

The chain uses TRBV7-9 and TRBJ2-7; D may be TRBD1 (6 bases). Trimming left V 2 bases short and J 3 bases short, with 14 bases between. CDR1 is SEHNR, CDR2 FQNEAQ, per germline (reference sequence). The CDR3 spans 15 residues. CDR3 sequence (DNA): TGTGCCAGCAGCTTAACCGCAGGGGACATCTACGAGCAGTACTTC. It encodes CASSLTAGDIYEQYF.

The chain couples TRBV27 to TRBJ2-7, with 8 bases that match TRBD1. With 3 bases clipped from V and 9 bases from J, the junction kept 10 bases outside the gene matches. The CDR3 consists of 14 residues. The V gene's germline CDR1 is MNHEY and CDR2 SMNVEV (reference sequence). The CDR3 sequence is CASSLAGGHLGQYF. The CDR3 DNA reads TGTGCCAGCAGTTTGGCAGGGGGCCATCTGGGGCAGTACTTC.

The J gene is TRBJ1-4, the V gene TRBV18; unclear D gene. The V and J ends lost 3 bases and 7 bases respectively, with 6 bases between them. From germline, CDR1 is KGHSH and CDR2 LQKENI. CDR3 length: 12 amino acids. This chain's CDR3 is CASSPGAEKLFF. In DNA form, the CDR3 reads TGTGCCAGCTCACCGGGTGCTGAAAAACTGTTTTTT.

The chain carries TRBV29-1 and TRBJ1-2, with 12 bases lining up with TRBD1. In germline, CDR1 is SQVTM, CDR2 ANQGSEA. The CDR3 has 17 residues. V was pared by 7 bases and J by 3 bases, with 15 bases of the junction left unmatched. As DNA, the CDR3 is TGCAGCGCCGTCTTGAAGGGACAGGGGGCAACACACTATGGCTACACCTTC. Its protein product is CSAVLKGQGATHYGYTF.